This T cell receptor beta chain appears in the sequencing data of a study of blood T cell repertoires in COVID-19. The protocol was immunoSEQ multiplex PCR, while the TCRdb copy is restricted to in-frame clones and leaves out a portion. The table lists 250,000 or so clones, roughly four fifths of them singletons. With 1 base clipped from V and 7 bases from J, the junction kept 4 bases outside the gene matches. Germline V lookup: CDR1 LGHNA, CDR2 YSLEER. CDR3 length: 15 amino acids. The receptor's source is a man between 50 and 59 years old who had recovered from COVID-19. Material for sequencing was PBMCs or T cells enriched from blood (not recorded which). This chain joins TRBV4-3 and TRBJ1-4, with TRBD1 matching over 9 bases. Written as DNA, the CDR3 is TGCGCCAGCAGCCAAGCCGGGACAGGGTTTGAAAAACTGTTTTTT. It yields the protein CASSQAGTGFEKLFF.